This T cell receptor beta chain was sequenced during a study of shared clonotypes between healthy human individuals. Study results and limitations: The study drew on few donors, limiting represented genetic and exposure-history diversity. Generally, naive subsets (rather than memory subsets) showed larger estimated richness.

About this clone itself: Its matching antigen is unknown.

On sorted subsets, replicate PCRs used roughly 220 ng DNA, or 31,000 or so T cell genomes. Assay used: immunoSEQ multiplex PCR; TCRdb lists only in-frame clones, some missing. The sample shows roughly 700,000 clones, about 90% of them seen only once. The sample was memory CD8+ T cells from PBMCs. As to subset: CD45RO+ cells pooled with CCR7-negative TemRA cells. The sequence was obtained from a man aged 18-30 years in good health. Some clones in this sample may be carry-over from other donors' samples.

CDR3 sequence: CAWSVLRDSPLHF. In DNA form, the CDR3 reads TGTGCCTGGAGCGTGCTACGGGATTCACCCCTCCACTTT. The chain is built from TRBV30 and TRBJ1-6, with D uncertain. With 3 bases removed from V and 8 bases from J, the gap between germline ends came to 11 bases. CDR3 length: 13 residues. Germline CDR1 and CDR2: GTSNPN and SVGIG (reference sequence).